A selection of T cell receptor beta chains follows, all from one sample in a study of blood T cell repertoires in COVID-19. Produced via immunoSEQ multiplex PCR; TCRdb's table is partial and in-frame only. The data contain 200,000 or so clones, around 86% of them singletons. Sequenced: PBMCs or T cells enriched from blood (not recorded which). Every receptor here comes from a woman aged 40-49 years with acute COVID-19. The CDR3 runs from the conserved cysteine through the conserved F or W. The D gene is left open where the match is weak.

v_call	j_call	cdr3_length	d_call	cdr3_nt	cdr3_aa
TRBV29-1	TRBJ2-3	13	TRBD2	TGCAGCGTGCGGGGGTCGAACACAGATACGCAGTATTTT	CSVRGSNTDTQYF
TRBV10-3	TRBJ1-2	18	TRBD1	TGTGCCATCAGTGAGTCCCGGGACAGGGCTGTAGGCGGGTGTGGCTACACCTTC	CAISESRDRAVGGCGYTF
TRBV6-2/TRBV6-3	TRBJ1-2	15	TRBD1	TGTGCCAGCAGTTACTCGTTGGCAGGGGGCGATGGCTACACCTTC	CASSYSLAGGDGYTF
TRBV29-1	TRBJ1-2	12	.	TGCAGCGTTGAAGATCTGAAGACTACCTACACCTTC	CSVEDLKTTYTF
TRBV15	TRBJ2-3	13	.	TGTGCCACCAGCAGAGCCCCTACAGATACGCAGTATTTT	CATSRAPTDTQYF
TRBV5-4	TRBJ1-2	14	.	TGTGCCAGCAGCTCCCCGACAAGTCTCTATGGCTACACCTTC	CASSSPTSLYGYTF
TRBV7-2	TRBJ1-3	15	.	TGTGCCAGCAGCTCTAGTGGGGCGCCTGGAAACACCATATATTTT	CASSSSGAPGNTIYF
TRBV4-1	TRBJ1-1	16	TRBD1	TGCGCCAGCAGCCCGATCGAACAGGGGAGGAGAGCTGAAGCTTTCTTT	CASSPIEQGRRAEAFF
TRBV5-8	TRBJ2-3	15	.	TGTGCCAGCAGCTTGGGGGACCGAGGAGGGGATACGCAGTATTTT	CASSLGDRGGDTQYF
TRBV18	TRBJ2-1	18	.	TGTGCCAGCTCACAAGCAGCCGACAGGCCCCCCCCTTACAATGAGCAGTTCTTC	CASSQAADRPPPYNEQFF